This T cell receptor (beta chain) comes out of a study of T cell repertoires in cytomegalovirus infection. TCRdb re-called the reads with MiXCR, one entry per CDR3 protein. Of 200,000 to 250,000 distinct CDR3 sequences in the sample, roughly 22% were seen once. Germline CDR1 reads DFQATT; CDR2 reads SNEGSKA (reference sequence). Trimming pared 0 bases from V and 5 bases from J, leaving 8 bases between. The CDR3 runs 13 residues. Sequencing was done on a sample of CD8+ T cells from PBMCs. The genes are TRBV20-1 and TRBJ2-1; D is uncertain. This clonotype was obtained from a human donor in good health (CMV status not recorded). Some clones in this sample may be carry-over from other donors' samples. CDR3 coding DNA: TGCAGTGCTAGAGAATGGCACAACAATGAGCAGTTCTTC. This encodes CSAREWHNNEQFF.